A selection of T cell receptor beta chains follows, all from one sample in a study of shared clonotypes between healthy human individuals. Using immunoSEQ multiplex PCR, the repertoire was profiled, and TCRdb retains in-frame clones only, with some absent. The table lists roughly 2 million clones, around 95% of them singletons. Material for sequencing was naive CD4+ T cells sorted from blood. All receptors come from a man between 18 and 35 years old in good health. Each CDR3 is given with its conserved first and last residue. A D gene is named only where the DNA matches it firmly. Expanded clones are given a class, and other clones once, few, many or no size at all.

V gene,J gene,clone size,D gene,CDR3 DNA,CDR3 protein
TRBV7-6,TRBJ1-5,.,TRBD1,TGTGCCAGCAGCTGGGGACAGGGGCCCTATACTGGCAATCAGCCCCAGCATTTT,CASSWGQGPYTGNQPQHF
TRBV12-5,TRBJ2-7,.,TRBD1,TGTGCTAGTGGTATGGGGACAGGCCCCGGTGAGCAGTACTTC,CASGMGTGPGEQYF
TRBV2,TRBJ2-7,.,.,TGTGCCAGCAGTGCGCGGCACACCTTCTCCTACGAGCAGTACTTC,CASSARHTFSYEQYF
TRBV5-1,TRBJ1-2,.,.,TGCGCCAGCAGCGTCGACGGAAACTATGGCTACACCTTC,CASSVDGNYGYTF
TRBV7-2,TRBJ2-1,.,TRBD2,TGTGCCAGCAGCTTATCCGCGGGGGGTCCCTACAATGAGCAGTTCTTC,CASSLSAGGPYNEQFF
TRBV4-1,TRBJ2-6,.,.,TGCGCCAGCAGGCAGTCTGGGGCCAACGTCCTGACTTTC,CASRQSGANVLTF
TRBV5-1,TRBJ2-1,.,TRBD2,TGCGCCAGCAGCTTGGTCCGACTAGCGGGGGGGAAGAATGAGCAGTTCTTC,CASSLVRLAGGKNEQFF
TRBV6-1,TRBJ1-5,once,.,TGTGCCAGCAGGCCCACAGGTCCGGGGCAGCCCCAGCATTTT,CASRPTGPGQPQHF
TRBV5-1,TRBJ1-3,.,.,TGCGCCAGCAGCTTGGTTTCCAGCTCTGGAAACACCATATATTTT,CASSLVSSSGNTIYF
TRBV11-2,TRBJ1-4,.,TRBD1,TGTGCCAGCAGCTCAGGGACAGCTTATAATGAAAAACTGTTTTTT,CASSSGTAYNEKLFF
TRBV2,TRBJ2-1,once,TRBD2,TGTGCCAGCAGCCCAGGACTAGCGGGAGGAAGTCGTGAGCAGTTCTTC,CASSPGLAGGSREQFF
TRBV5-1,TRBJ2-5,.,TRBD2,TGCGCCAGCAGCTTGGGACTAGCGGTCCTGGAGACCCAGTACTTC,CASSLGLAVLETQYF
TRBV30,TRBJ2-1,.,.,TGTGCCTGGAGTGTCAACCTTGGGAGCGGCGAGCAGTTCTTC,CAWSVNLGSGEQFF
TRBV7-6,TRBJ2-1,.,TRBD2,TGTGCCAGCTTAAGAGCGGGGGGCCCTTCCGATGAGCAGTTCTTC,CASLRAGGPSDEQFF
TRBV28,TRBJ1-3,once,.,TGTGCCAGCAGTTTACCGGCTGGTGCTGGAAACACCATATATTTT,CASSLPAGAGNTIYF
TRBV10-1,TRBJ2-4,.,.,TGCGCCAGCAGTGAGGACAGTCTCGGCAAAAACATTCAGTACTTC,CASSEDSLGKNIQYF
TRBV14,TRBJ2-7,.,.,TGTGCCAGCAGCCGGGGAACTCCCTACGAGCAGTACTTC,CASSRGTPYEQYF
TRBV4-2,TRBJ2-7,.,.,TGTGCCAGCAGCCAAGGGGTAACAGGGTCCCACGAGCAGTACTTC,CASSQGVTGSHEQYF
TRBV5-1,TRBJ2-1,.,TRBD2,TGCGCCAGCAGTCCCACCGGGACTAGCGGGGCTGGTGAGCAGTTCTTC,CASSPTGTSGAGEQFF
TRBV20-1,TRBJ2-3,.,.,TGCAGTGCTACCGTCCGGGATACGCAGTATTTT,CSATVRDTQYF
TRBV11-2,TRBJ2-7,.,TRBD2,TGTGCCAGCAGCTTAGCCGGGACTAGCGGGTCCGAGCAGTACTTC,CASSLAGTSGSEQYF
TRBV5-5,TRBJ2-7,.,.,TGTGCCAGCAGCCGGGACGTCAGCGCCGCGGGCGAGCAGTACTTC,CASSRDVSAAGEQYF
TRBV6-5,TRBJ2-4,.,TRBD1,TGTGCCAGCAGTTCCGTGGACAGGGGGAAAAACATTCAGTACTTC,CASSSVDRGKNIQYF
TRBV6-5,TRBJ2-7,.,TRBD1,TGTGCCAGCAGTTACTCGTCTGCAGGGGGCTCCTACGAGCAGTACTTC,CASSYSSAGGSYEQYF
TRBV18,TRBJ1-1,.,.,TGTGCCAGCTCACAATACAACACTGAAGCTTTCTTT,CASSQYNTEAFF
TRBV5-1,TRBJ1-2,.,.,TGCGCCAGCAGCTTGGAATCAGACAACTATGGCTACACCTTC,CASSLESDNYGYTF
TRBV11-2,TRBJ1-5,.,.,TGTGCCAGCAGTTCGACAGATAGCAATCAGCCCCAGCATTTT,CASSSTDSNQPQHF
TRBV11-3,TRBJ2-3,.,.,TGTGCCAGCAGCTCGACAGCTAGCACAGATACGCAGTATTTT,CASSSTASTDTQYF
TRBV10-3,TRBJ2-7,.,TRBD1,TGTGCCATCAGTTTCGGGACAGGGAGTTACGAGCAGTACTTC,CAISFGTGSYEQYF
TRBV7-2,TRBJ2-1,.,.,TGTGCCAGCAGCTTGTGGAGGGGGGGCAGCAATGAGCAGTTCTTC,CASSLWRGGSNEQFF
TRBV2,TRBJ1-5,.,.,TGTGCCAGCCGGGGAGAGTTTAGCAATCAGCCCCAGCATTTT,CASRGEFSNQPQHF
TRBV7-2,TRBJ2-4,.,.,TGTGCCAGCAGCCCCAGAGGAGTATCCTCTGGCATTCAGTACTTC,CASSPRGVSSGIQYF
TRBV5-1,TRBJ1-1,.,.,TGCGCCAGCTCGGGATCTTACATGAACACTGAAGCTTTCTTT,CASSGSYMNTEAFF
TRBV11-2,TRBJ2-1,.,TRBD1,TGTGCCAGCAGCTCTGCCGGGACAGGGGATGAGCAGTTCTTC,CASSSAGTGDEQFF
TRBV6-1,TRBJ1-5,.,.,TGTGCCAGCAGTCTGTCAGGACAGATAAATCAGCCCCAGCATTTT,CASSLSGQINQPQHF
TRBV7-9,TRBJ2-6,.,.,TGTGCCAGCAGCCCCCTAACTAGAGCTGGGGCCAACGTCCTGACTTTC,CASSPLTRAGANVLTF
TRBV18,TRBJ2-1,.,.,TGTGCCAGCTCATCAGGCGGCGGTCCCTCCTACAATGAGCAGTTCTTC,CASSSGGGPSYNEQFF
TRBV5-4,TRBJ2-3,once,TRBD2,TGTGCCAGCAGCCCTAAAGGACTAGCGGGAGGAACTAGCACAGATACGCAGTATTTT,CASSPKGLAGGTSTDTQYF
TRBV10-2,TRBJ2-7,.,TRBD2,TGCGCCAGCAGGGACTCCAGCGGGAGGGCCGGGTACGAGCAGTACTTC,CASRDSSGRAGYEQYF
TRBV4-1,TRBJ2-7,.,TRBD1,TGCGCCAGCAGCCAAGAAGGGACAGGGGAGGGCGAGCAGTACTTC,CASSQEGTGEGEQYF
TRBV30,TRBJ2-3,.,TRBD2,TGTGCCTGGAGTGTAGGGACTAACACAGATACGCAGTATTTT,CAWSVGTNTDTQYF
TRBV5-1,TRBJ2-2,.,TRBD2,TGCGCCAGCAGCCCATGGCGGGGGGCCGGGGAGCTGTTTTTT,CASSPWRGAGELFF